One and the same sample provided the 22 T cell receptor beta chains below, sequenced in a study of T cells in Graves' hyperthyroidism and ophthalmopathy. Amplification of TCR beta CDR3 regions was performed using RNA transcripts as template. Primed by the HTBI set, a first-round RT-PCR was run on the TCR CDR3. TCRdb ran MiXCR on the multiplex PCR reads and lists one entry per CDR3 protein. The data contain approximately 330,000 distinct CDR3 sequences, roughly an eighth of them seen just once; the ten biggest clones take up roughly 33%. Sequenced input: blood. These receptors originate from a woman in her 40s with Graves' ophthalmopathy.

This clonotype was found many times. The rearrangement joins TRBV27 to TRBJ1-6; perhaps TRBD1 as D (5 bases). The V end lost 5 bases, the J end lost 12 bases, and 20 bases lay between the germline ends. The CDR3 contains 15 residues. Germline V lookup: CDR1 MNHEY, CDR2 SMNVEV (reference sequence). This chain's CDR3 is CASSPRDGRLLPLHF. The CDR3 nucleotides read TGTGCCAGCAGTCCCAGGGACGGAAGACTCCTACCCCTCCACTTT.

This clonotype was seen repeatedly, ten times or more. The chain carries TRBV2 and TRBJ2-7; 9 bases match TRBD1. The CDR3 extends over 14 amino acids. The germline gives CDR1 SNHLY, CDR2 FYNNEI. J lost 2 bases, V lost 7 bases, and 6 bases had no gene match. CDR3 amino acids: CASTGTGRTYEQYF. Written as DNA, the CDR3 is TGTGCCAGCACCGGGACAGGGCGTACCTACGAGCAGTACTTC.

There are many counts of this clonotype. This sequence joins TRBV6-1 and TRBJ2-7; no clear D gene. V was clipped by 5 bases and J by 4 bases, with 15 bases between them. Germline CDR1 MNHNS, CDR2 SASEGT. The CDR3 runs 14 residues. Written as DNA, the CDR3 is TGTGCCAGCAGTTGGACCGCGAGATCGTACGAGCAGTACTTC. This encodes CASSWTARSYEQYF.

The table lists this clonotype with many counts. The chain couples TRBV20-1 to TRBJ1-2, with TRBD1 matching over 8 bases. The CDR3 totals 15 residues. Germline loops: CDR1 DFQATT, CDR2 SNEGSKA (reference sequence). V trimming: 0 bases; J trimming: 6 bases; junction bases outside the gene matches: 9. CDR3 amino acids: CSARDPQGADDGYTF. As DNA, the CDR3 is TGCAGTGCTAGAGATCCCCAGGGGGCGGACGATGGCTACACCTTC.

Worth noting for this clonotype: This clone may be a read error of a much larger clone one base away. J is TRBJ2-7 and V is TRBV19; 13 positions agree with TRBD2. The J call may be faulty, since TRBJ2-1 better matches the DNA end. CDR1 is LNHDA and CDR2 is SQIVND in the germline V gene (reference sequence). CDR3 length equals 16 residues. This CDR3 is CASAGLAGMSSYEQFF. The CDR3 DNA sequence: TGTGCCAGCGCGGGACTAGCGGGAATGAGCTCCTACGAGCAGTTCTTC.

This chain joins TRBV6-1 and TRBJ1-4, with D perhaps matching TRBD1 (5 bases). This CDR3 is built from 14 residues. Germline V gene lookup returns CDR1 MNHNS and CDR2 SASEGT. V was shortened by 3 bases and J by 5 bases, with 10 bases between the two germline ends. The CDR3 sequence is CASSDAGGNEKLFF. The CDR3 nucleotides read TGTGCCAGCAGTGACGCGGGGGGGAATGAAAAACTGTTTTTT.

This clonotype was detected ten times or more. This chain links TRBV6-1 with TRBJ2-1, with D unresolved. The CDR3 consists of 18 residues. Germline V gene data show CDR1 as MNHNS and CDR2 as SASEGT. V lost 3 bases, J lost 0 bases, and 18 bases lay in between. The CDR3 DNA is TGTGCCAGCAGTGATAGTTTAGGGCAGAGCGACTCCTACAATGAGCAGTTCTTC. Residues: CASSDSLGQSDSYNEQFF.

This clonotype has ten or more counts. This rearrangement joins TRBV24-1 to TRBJ2-6; D uncertain. The germline V and J ends were trimmed by 5 bases and 0 bases, with 19 bases remaining between them. The germline V gene encodes CDR1 KGHDR and CDR2 SFDVKD. This CDR3 is 19 amino acids long. The CDR3 spells CATSAHDTGRSSGANVLTF. The CDR3 bases are TGTGCCACCAGTGCACACGATACTGGAAGGAGCTCTGGGGCCAACGTCCTGACTTTC.

This clonotype appeared many times. The chain employs TRBV11-2 and TRBJ1-6; D remains ambiguous. Trimming stripped 1 base from V and 6 bases from J, with 7 bases between. CDR3 length: 14 residues. Germline V gives CDR1 SGHAT, CDR2 FQNNGV. Here the CDR3 reads CASSLVGTNSPLHF. The CDR3 DNA reads TGTGCCAGCAGCTTAGTTGGAACTAATTCACCCCTCCACTTT.

This sequence joins TRBV18 and TRBJ1-2; 9 bases map to TRBD1. Looked up from germline, CDR1 is KGHSH and CDR2 is LQKENI. The V and J ends lost 2 bases and 2 bases, in that order; junction bases with no gene match: 6. This CDR3 spans 16 amino acids. The CDR3 nucleotides read TGTGCCAGCTCACCAATCTCCGGGACAGGGAACTATGGCTACACCTTC. Encoded protein: CASSPISGTGNYGYTF.

This clonotype was counted between two and nine times. The V call is TRBV7-9, the J call TRBJ1-2, with D unclear. The CDR3 has 13 amino acids. The V end lost 1 base, the J end lost 7 bases, and 10 bases lay between the germline ends. Germline CDR1 reads SEHNR; CDR2 reads FQNEAQ (reference sequence). The CDR3 loop is CASSLGGSGGYTF. In DNA form, the CDR3 reads TGTGCCAGCAGCTTAGGAGGGTCGGGTGGCTACACCTTC.

This rearrangement joins TRBV3-1 to TRBJ2-5, with 7 bases that match TRBD1. V lost 4 bases, J lost 7 bases, and 9 bases stayed unmatched. Germline V gives CDR1 LGHDT, CDR2 YNNKEL (reference sequence). The CDR3 length is 14 residues. CDR3 in amino acids: CASSLEGAVGTQYF. CDR3 nucleotide sequence: TGTGCCAGCAGCCTAGAGGGGGCCGTGGGGACCCAGTACTTC.

The chain uses TRBV7-2 and TRBJ2-2, with 7 nucleotides matching TRBD1. Germline CDR1 and CDR2: SGHTA and FQGNSA. After removal of 5 bases from V and 7 bases from J, the junction contained 7 bases not matched to a gene. CDR3 length: 14 amino acids. The CDR3 region has the DNA TGTGCCAGCAGCGCCTTACAGGGGTTCGGGGAGCTGTTTTTT. Translated, it gives CASSALQGFGELFF. Supplemented by reference TRBV7-2 and TRBJ2-2, the full variable domain reads GAGVSQSPSNKVTEKGKDVELRCDPISGHTALYWYRQSLGQGLEFLIYFQGNSAPDKSGLPSDRFSAERTGGSVSTLTIQRTQQEDSAVYLCASSALQGFGELFFGEGSRLTVL.

Ten or more counts support this clonotype. J is TRBJ2-7 and V is TRBV2; TRBD2 matches at 8 bases. The CDR3 has 13 residues. V dropped 4 bases and J dropped 7; count of bases not matched to a gene: 6. CDR1 is SNHLY, CDR2 FYNNEI, per germline. CDR3 amino acids: CASSAGTRTEQYF. The CDR3 DNA reads TGTGCCAGCAGTGCAGGGACTAGAACAGAGCAGTACTTC.

The chain links TRBV5-6 to TRBJ2-5, with D possibly TRBD2 on 5 matching bases. V lost 4 bases and J lost 5, with 9 bases in between. The germline V gene encodes CDR1 SGHDT and CDR2 YYEEEE. This CDR3 region has 12 residues. The CDR3 bases are TGTGCCAGCAGCGGAGGAGCGGAGACCCAGTACTTC. It yields the protein CASSGGAETQYF. The variable domain in full, completed from reference TRBV5-6 and TRBJ2-5, reads DAGVTQSPTHLIKTRGQQVTLRCSPKSGHDTVSWYQQALGQGPQFIFQYYEEEERQRGNFPDRFSGHQFPNYSSELNVNALLLGDSALYLCASSGGAETQYFGPGTRLLVL.

A word on this clonotype: A much larger clonotype is one base distant, so this may be a read error. Lacking the conserved final phenylalanine or tryptophan, this CDR3 likely reflects a read error. This chain connects TRBV20-1 to TRBJ1-1; D is unresolved. The germline V gene encodes CDR1 DFQATT and CDR2 SNEGSKA (reference sequence). The CDR3 loop spans 14 amino acids. V shed 4 bases and J shed 4 bases, with 16 bases lying between them. CDR3 sequence (DNA): TGCAGTGCTAAAGTTCATATGGGCGGCACTGAAGCTTTCCTT. Protein sequence: CSAKVHMGGTEAFL.

This clonotype was counted many times. This chain uses TRBV6-1 with TRBJ2-3, with 8 bases fitting TRBD2. The CDR3 spans 16 residues. The germline V gene has CDR1 MNHNS and CDR2 SASEGT. V lost 2 bases to trimming and J lost 1 base; unmatched junction nucleotides: 5. The CDR3 sequence is CASSEKGRGGTDTQYF. CDR3 sequence (DNA): TGTGCCAGCAGTGAAAAGGGGCGGGGGGGCACAGATACGCAGTATTTT.

The gene calls are TRBV9 and TRBJ2-7; 7 nucleotides align to TRBD1. CDR1 and CDR2 from the germline V gene are SGDLS and YYNGEE. The ends lost 0 bases at V and 3 bases at J; junction bases unmatched: 3. The CDR3 is made up of 14 amino acids. The CDR3 region is CASSVGTGYYEQYF. CDR3 DNA sequence: TGTGCCAGCAGCGTAGGGACAGGATACTACGAGCAGTACTTC.

This clonotype has ten or more counts. The gene calls are TRBV11-3 and TRBJ1-1; perhaps TRBD1 as D (5 bases). This CDR3 spans 16 amino acids. V was pared by 6 bases and J by 4 bases, with 21 bases between. Per the germline V gene, CDR1 is SGHNT and CDR2 is YENEEA. The CDR3 reads CASSPRVRVEFTEAFF. Here the CDR3 DNA reads TGTGCCAGCAGTCCCCGCGTCAGGGTGGAATTCACTGAAGCTTTCTTT. The whole variable domain, remainder taken from reference TRBV11-3 and TRBJ1-1, is EAGVVQSPRYKIIEKKQPVAFWCNPISGHNTLYWYLQNLGQGPELLIRYENEEAVDDSQLPKDRFSAERLKGVDSTLKIQPAELGDSAVYLCASSPRVRVEFTEAFFGQGTRLTVV.

This clonotype was found many times. The chain links TRBV10-3 to TRBJ2-1, with D unclear. Trimming removed 10 bases from V and 4 bases from J, with 11 bases in between. Germline V lookup: CDR1 ENHRY, CDR2 SYGVKD. This CDR3 has 12 amino acids. This CDR3 reads CATSSLYNEQFF. Written as DNA, the CDR3 is TGTGCCACCTCCAGTCTTTACAATGAGCAGTTCTTC.

This clonotype was seen many times. V is TRBV12-5 and J is TRBJ1-1; D is undetermined. Looked up from germline, CDR1 is LGHNT and CDR2 is FRNRAP. CDR3 length equals 16 residues. V lost 1 base, J lost 0 bases, and 12 bases lay in between. CDR3: CASGLALGSMNTEAFF. For the CDR3, the DNA is TGTGCTAGTGGTTTGGCCCTAGGGAGCATGAACACTGAAGCTTTCTTT.

This clonotype was recorded a few times. The chain links TRBV11-2 to TRBJ2-4; D is possibly TRBD2 (5 bases). Germline V gives CDR1 SGHAT, CDR2 FQNNGV. Trimming left V 1 base short and J 0 bases short, with 7 bases between. This CDR3 is built from 15 residues. The CDR3 DNA reads TGTGCCAGCAGCTTAGGTGAGGGAGCCAAAAACATTCAGTACTTC. Protein product: CASSLGEGAKNIQYF.